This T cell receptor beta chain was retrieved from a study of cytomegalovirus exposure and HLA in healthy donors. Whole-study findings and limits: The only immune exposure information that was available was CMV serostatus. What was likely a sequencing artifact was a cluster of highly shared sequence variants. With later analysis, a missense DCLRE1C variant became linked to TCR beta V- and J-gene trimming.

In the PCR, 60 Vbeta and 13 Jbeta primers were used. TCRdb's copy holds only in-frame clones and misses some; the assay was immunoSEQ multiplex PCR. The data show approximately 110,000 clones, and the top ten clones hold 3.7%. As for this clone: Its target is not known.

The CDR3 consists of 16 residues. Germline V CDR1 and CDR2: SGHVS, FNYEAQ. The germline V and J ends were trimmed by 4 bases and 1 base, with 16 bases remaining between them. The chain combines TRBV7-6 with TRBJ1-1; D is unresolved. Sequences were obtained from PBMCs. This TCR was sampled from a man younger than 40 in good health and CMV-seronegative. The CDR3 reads CASSSGGGIQNTEAFF. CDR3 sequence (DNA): TGTGCCAGCAGCTCAGGCGGAGGGATCCAGAACACTGAAGCTTTCTTT.